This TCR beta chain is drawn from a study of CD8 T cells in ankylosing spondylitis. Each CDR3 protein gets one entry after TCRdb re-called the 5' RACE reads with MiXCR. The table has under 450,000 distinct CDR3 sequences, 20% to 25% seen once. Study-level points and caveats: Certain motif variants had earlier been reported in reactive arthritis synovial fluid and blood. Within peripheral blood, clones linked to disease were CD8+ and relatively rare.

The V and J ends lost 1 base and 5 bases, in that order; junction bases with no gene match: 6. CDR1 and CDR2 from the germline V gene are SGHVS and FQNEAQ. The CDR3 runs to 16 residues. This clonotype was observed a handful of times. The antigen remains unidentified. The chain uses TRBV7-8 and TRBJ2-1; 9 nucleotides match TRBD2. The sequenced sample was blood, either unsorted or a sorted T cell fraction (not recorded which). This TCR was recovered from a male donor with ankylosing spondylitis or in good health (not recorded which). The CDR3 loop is CASSLGRLAGNNEQFF. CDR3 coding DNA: TGTGCCAGCAGCTTAGGGCGCCTAGCGGGGAACAATGAGCAGTTCTTC.